The clone carrying this TCR beta chain has just a few counts. The record originates from a study of early T cells in non-severe SARS-CoV-2 infection. The CDR3 consists of 15 residues. Trimming cost V 3 bases and J 2 bases, with 12 bases left between them. CDR1 is SGHAT, CDR2 FQDESV, per germline (reference sequence). Researchers attached unique molecular identifiers to individual cDNA molecules. TCRdb ran MiXCR on the 5' RACE reads and lists one entry per CDR3 protein. The table includes more than 60,000 distinct CDR3 sequences, 13% detected once. This receptor was taken from an adult who was a healthcare worker with PCR-confirmed SARS-CoV-2 infection or an uninfected control (not recorded which). The source material was whole blood. V gene TRBV11-1 combines with J gene TRBJ2-3; perhaps TRBD2 as D (6 bases). CDR3 bases: TGTGCCAGCAGCTTCCGGAGGGCACTCACAGATACGCAGTATTTT. Translation: CASSFRRALTDTQYF.